Each of the 20 T cell receptor beta chains below was sequenced from the same sample in a study of siplizumab effects on memory and regulatory T cells. Assay: immunoSEQ multiplex PCR; the TCRdb copy retains only in-frame clones and omits some. The repertoire includes some 100,000 clones, approximately 90% of them detected once, and 0.55% to 0.85% sits in the top ten. Material: Tregs sorted from blood. The origin of the receptors is a human donor in good health.

This clone was detected once. The chain couples TRBV10-2 to TRBJ2-5, with D uncertain. The CDR3 has 13 amino acids. CDR1 and CDR2 from the germline V gene are WSHSY and SAAADI. Trimming pared 8 bases from V and 4 bases from J, leaving 14 bases between. The CDR3 sequence is CASQELVRETQYF. The CDR3 nucleotides read TGCGCCAGCCAGGAACTGGTGCGAGAGACCCAGTACTTC.

V gene TRBV5-1 combines with J gene TRBJ1-2; unclear D gene. With 0 bases removed from V and 4 bases from J, the gap between germline ends came to 10 bases. CDR1 and CDR2 from the germline V gene are SGHRS and YFSETQ. The CDR3 runs to 14 residues. The chain's CDR3 is CASSLEARTYGYTF. As DNA, the CDR3 is TGCGCCAGCAGCTTGGAGGCCAGGACCTATGGCTACACCTTC.

The chain carries TRBV14 and TRBJ2-2; D is unclear. Germline CDR1 is SGHDN and CDR2 is FVKESK. Between the trimmed V and J ends, which lost 0 bases and 1 base, there was a span of 3 bases. The CDR3 sequence is 14 residues long. This CDR3 is CASSQDLNTGELFF. The CDR3 DNA reads as TGTGCCAGCAGCCAAGATTTGAACACCGGGGAGCTGTTTTTT.

The rearrangement links TRBV5-4 to TRBJ2-1; TRBD1 aligns across 8 bases. The CDR3 is 17 amino acids. Per germline, CDR1 SGHNT and CDR2 YYREEE (reference sequence). The J segment lost 2 bases and the V segment lost 0 bases, leaving 7 bases of the junction unmatched. The CDR3 spells CASSLEGGRGPYNEQFF. As DNA, the CDR3 is TGTGCCAGCAGCTTGGAAGGGGGCAGGGGGCCCTACAATGAGCAGTTCTTC.

The CDR3 here is CASSPGQGDEKLFF. For the CDR3, the DNA is TGTGCCAGCAGCCCGGGACAGGGCGATGAAAAACTGTTTTTT. The chain combines TRBV4-2 with TRBJ1-4; TRBD1 agrees at 9 bases. The CDR3 has 14 residues. Trimming at V came to 4 bases and at J to 6 bases, leaving 3 bases not matched to a gene. Germline CDR1 LGHNA, CDR2 YNFKEQ.

This chain links TRBV4-1 with TRBJ1-5, with D possibly matching TRBD1 (6 bases). Germline CDR1 reads MGHRA; CDR2 reads YSYEKL. There are 18 residues in the CDR3. V lost 2 bases and J lost 2, with 19 bases in between. CDR3 loop: CASSQHAMGGLGNQPQHF. The DNA for the CDR3 is TGCGCCAGCAGCCAACATGCGATGGGGGGCTTAGGCAATCAGCCCCAGCATTTT.

This clone has a single count. J is TRBJ2-3 and V is TRBV6-1; 10 bases agree with TRBD2. V lost 8 bases and J lost 8; bases outside the gene matches: 13. CDR1 and CDR2 (germline): MNHNS, SASEGT. This CDR3 comprises 15 residues. The CDR3 reads CASRANLAGVGTQYF. In DNA form, the CDR3 reads TGTGCCAGCCGGGCGAATCTAGCGGGAGTAGGTACGCAGTATTTT.

Only one count was recorded for this clone. The chain joins TRBV5-6 to TRBJ2-3; D gene ambiguous. The CDR3 consists of 13 residues. Germline V lookup: CDR1 SGHDT, CDR2 YYEEEE. Trimming stripped 0 bases from V and 0 bases from J, with 2 bases between. The CDR3, as DNA: TGTGCCAGCAGCTTGGCTAGCACAGATACGCAGTATTTT. It codes for CASSLASTDTQYF.

J is TRBJ2-1 and V is TRBV9, with 10 nucleotides matching TRBD2. V shed 0 bases and J 3 bases; nucleotides not matched to a gene: 3. CDR1 is SGDLS and CDR2 is YYNGEE in the germline V gene. The CDR3 is made up of 16 amino acids. The CDR3 spells CASSVGLAGDYNEQFF. The CDR3 DNA reads TGTGCCAGCAGCGTAGGCCTAGCGGGAGACTACAATGAGCAGTTCTTC.

This clone was recorded once. V usage is TRBV7-9 and J usage is TRBJ2-1; D possibly corresponds to TRBD1 (5 bases). V lost 5 bases to trimming and J lost 7 bases, with 21 bases between them. Germline CDR1 and CDR2: SEHNR and FQNEAQ (reference sequence). This CDR3 spans 16 amino acids. This CDR3 reads CASSLVQGPKENEQFF. The CDR3 region has the DNA TGTGCCAGCAGCCTAGTGCAGGGTCCAAAGGAAAATGAGCAGTTCTTC.

This clone was detected a few times. V and J are TRBV18 and TRBJ2-1, with TRBD2 matching over 10 bases. Germline CDR1 reads KGHSH; CDR2 reads LQKENI. The trim removed 5 bases at V and 6 bases at J, leaving 10 bases unmatched. The CDR3 is 16 amino acids. Here the CDR3 DNA reads TGTGCCAGCTCAGGTTTTAGGCTAGCGGGAGTCAATGAGCAGTTCTTC. This sequence encodes CASSGFRLAGVNEQFF.

The chain joins TRBV29-1 to TRBJ2-5, with D unclear. CDR3 length: 13 amino acids. Per the germline V gene, CDR1 is SQVTM and CDR2 is ANQGSEA. The ends were cut back, 3 bases at V and 2 bases at J, with 10 bases in the middle. CDR3 residues: CSVDYVSQETQYF. The CDR3 DNA sequence: TGCAGCGTTGATTATGTCAGTCAAGAGACCCAGTACTTC.

This clone was counted a few times. The V gene is TRBV7-9, the J gene TRBJ2-5, with unresolved D. In germline, CDR1 is SEHNR, CDR2 FQNEAQ (reference sequence). CDR3 length: 13 amino acids. V lost 1 base, J lost 4 bases, and 7 bases lay in between. As DNA, the CDR3 is TGTGCCAGCAGCTTAGTAGGGATAGAGACCCAGTACTTC. Its translation: CASSLVGIETQYF.

CDR3 sequence (DNA): TGTGCCAGCACTCCCAGGGATCCAGATCAGCCCCAGCATTTT. Translated: CASTPRDPDQPQHF. This chain links TRBV6-5 with TRBJ1-5, with D possibly being TRBD1 (5 bases). The CDR3 runs 14 residues. In germline, CDR1 is MNHEY, CDR2 SVGAGI. Trimming stripped 7 bases from V and 5 bases from J, with 15 bases between.

This chain uses TRBV11-1 with TRBJ2-5; D call uncertain. In germline, CDR1 is SGHAT, CDR2 FQDESV (reference sequence). CDR3 size: 16 residues. V lost 1 base and J lost 5, with 17 bases in between. The DNA for the CDR3 is TGTGCCAGCAGCTTAGGATCGGTCGGAACTGGGGAGACCCAGTACTTC. Translated, it gives CASSLGSVGTGETQYF.

The chain is built from TRBV7-3 and TRBJ2-3; D unresolved. The CDR3 has 13 amino acids. With 4 bases removed from V and 0 bases from J, the gap between germline ends came to 5 bases. Germline-derived CDR1 and CDR2 are SGHTA and FQGTGA. CDR3 sequence: CASSSLSTDTQYF. CDR3 coding DNA: TGTGCCAGCAGCTCCTTGAGCACAGATACGCAGTATTTT. The full variable domain, rest sourced from reference TRBV7-3 and TRBJ2-3, is GAGVSQTPSNKVTEKGKYVELRCDPISGHTALYWYRQSLGQGPEFLIYFQGTGAADDSGLPNDRFFAVRPEGSVSTLKIQRTERGDSAVYLCASSSLSTDTQYFGPGTRLTVL.

CDR3 amino acids: CASSLSPGRQPQHF. The CDR3 coding sequence is TGTGCCAGCAGTTTATCCCCGGGCCGCCAGCCCCAGCATTTT. V is TRBV27 and J is TRBJ1-5, with D hard to call. The germline CDR1 and CDR2 sequences are MNHEY and SMNVEV (reference sequence). Trimming took 0 bases from V and 7 from J, leaving 10 bases between them. The length of the CDR3 is 14 residues.

This chain links TRBV14 with TRBJ2-7, with 9 nucleotides matching TRBD2. Germline V gene lookup returns CDR1 SGHDN and CDR2 FVKESK. With 4 bases clipped from V and 4 bases from J, the junction kept 8 bases outside the gene matches. This CDR3 comprises 15 residues. The CDR3 DNA reads as TGTGCCAGCAGCCTCCGAGGAAGCGGGAGGTACGAGCAGTACTTC. Encoded protein: CASSLRGSGRYEQYF.

The chain is built from TRBV30 and TRBJ1-1; the D gene is possibly TRBD1 (6 bases). The V end lost 4 bases, the J end lost 0 bases, and 15 bases lay between the germline ends. Germline loops: CDR1 GTSNPN, CDR2 SVGIG (reference sequence). The CDR3 has 15 residues. The CDR3 loop reads CAWTGVGGLNTEAFF. The CDR3 DNA reads as TGTGCCTGGACCGGAGTAGGGGGGTTGAACACTGAAGCTTTCTTT.

CDR3 coding DNA: TGTGCCAGCAGTACCCGGAACTATGGCTACACCTTC. It encodes CASSTRNYGYTF. V usage is TRBV27 and J usage is TRBJ1-2; D is ambiguous. Trimming left V 5 bases short and J 2 bases short, with 6 bases between. This CDR3 spans 12 amino acids. CDR1 is MNHEY and CDR2 is SMNVEV in the germline V gene (reference sequence).